These 21 T cell receptor beta chains were sequenced from one sample in a study of graft-versus-host responses after intestinal transplantation (dated by TCRdb to about 2021). The time point label of this sample denotes: cells obtained before transplantation from donor or recipient. In the mixed lymphocyte reactions, about 200,000 CFSE-labeled pre-transplant responders were plated with about 200,000 irradiated violet-dye-labeled stimulators and cultured for 6 days. Receptor libraries were prepared by the immunoSEQ multiplex PCR assay. TCRdb took over this immuneACCESS table, retaining in-frame rearrangements with V and J assigned. Such tables are incomplete; in checked studies, under half of the missing clones stem from an unresolved V gene, and the remainder is unexplained. This sample comprises around 14,000 clones, 33% of them detected only once. Together, the top ten hold about 2% of the sample.

The input for sequencing was alloreactive CD8+ T cells from a mixed lymphocyte reaction culture, taken before intestinal transplant. In the paper's terms, the cell subset or site label means: CFSE-low proliferating T cells sorted from roughly 6-day pre-transplant mixed lymphocyte reaction (GvH or HvG direction). The receptors derive from a human patient who received an intestinal transplant.

The genes are TRBV28 and TRBJ1-5; tentatively, D is TRBD1 (6 bases). Trimming left V 3 bases short and J 10 bases short, with 19 bases between. Per the germline V gene, CDR1 is MDHEN and CDR2 is SYDVKM. There are 15 residues in the CDR3. Here the CDR3 reads CASSFIWDTIRPQHF. In DNA form, the CDR3 reads TGTGCCAGCAGTTTTATCTGGGACACCATTCGCCCCCAGCATTTT.

This chain links TRBV7-9 with TRBJ1-3; 9 positions agree with TRBD1. With V trimmed by 3 bases and J by 7 bases, 7 bases remained unmatched. In germline, CDR1 is SEHNR, CDR2 FQNEAQ (reference sequence). The CDR3 consists of 15 residues. CDR3 protein: CASSLTGGPGNTIYF. The CDR3 nucleotides are TGTGCCAGCAGCTTGACAGGGGGACCGGGGAACACCATATATTTT.

This chain joins TRBV7-9 and TRBJ2-1; 12 bases are shared with TRBD1. The CDR3 runs to 15 residues. CDR1 is SEHNR and CDR2 is FQNEAQ in the germline V gene (reference sequence). The V gene end was trimmed by 4 bases and the J gene end by 9 bases; junction bases not matched to a gene: 7. The CDR3 loop reads CASSYNGGQGAEQFF. Written as DNA, the CDR3 is TGTGCCAGCAGCTATAATGGGGGACAGGGGGCTGAGCAGTTCTTC.

The J gene is TRBJ2-5, the V gene TRBV4-3; 8 bases map to TRBD1. With 0 bases clipped from V and 5 bases from J, the junction kept 5 bases outside the gene matches. The V gene's germline CDR1 is LGHNA and CDR2 YSLEER. This CDR3 has 15 amino acids. Here the CDR3 DNA reads TGCGCCAGCAGCCAAGATCTGAGACAGGGGGAGACCCAGTACTTC. Encoded protein: CASSQDLRQGETQYF.

This clone was seen a handful of times. The chain is built from TRBV4-3 and TRBJ1-6; 10 positions agree with TRBD1. V lost 0 bases to trimming and J lost 8 bases; unmatched junction nucleotides: 4. The V gene's germline CDR1 is LGHNA and CDR2 YSLEER. This CDR3 is 16 amino acids long. The CDR3 reads CASSQEIDRGHSPLHF. CDR3 nucleotides: TGCGCCAGCAGCCAAGAAATCGACAGGGGGCATTCACCCCTCCACTTT.

Only a few counts were recorded for this clone. This sequence joins TRBV7-2 and TRBJ2-5; D perhaps matches TRBD1 (6 bases). The J call may not be correct, given that the DNA end is closer to TRBJ2-7. This CDR3 is 14 amino acids long. CDR1 and CDR2 from the germline V gene are SGHTA and FQGNSA. The CDR3 region has the DNA TGTGCCAGCAGCTTACCAGGGGCAGGCTACGAGCAGTACTTC. Protein: CASSLPGAGYEQYF.

The chain uses TRBV10-3 and TRBJ2-1; 9 bases fit TRBD2. The length of the CDR3 is 17 residues. V lost 2 bases, J lost 4 bases, and 9 bases stayed unmatched. Germline V gene sequence: CDR1 ENHRY, CDR2 SYGVKD. The CDR3: CAISEGKRGALYNEQFF. The CDR3 coding sequence is TGTGCCATCAGTGAGGGCAAGCGGGGGGCCTTATACAATGAGCAGTTCTTC.

This chain joins TRBV9 and TRBJ2-1, with 10 bases lining up with TRBD2. Losses at the gene ends were 3 bases for V and 6 bases for J; bases not matched to a gene: 9. The CDR3 runs to 16 residues. From germline, CDR1 is SGDLS and CDR2 YYNGEE. The chain's CDR3 is CASSDRTSGFFNEQFF. The CDR3 bases are TGTGCCAGCAGCGACCGGACTAGCGGCTTTTTCAATGAGCAGTTCTTC.

V usage is TRBV6-1 and J usage is TRBJ2-3, with 8 bases matching TRBD1. CDR1 and CDR2 (germline): MNHNS, SASEGT. CDR3 length equals 15 residues. The V gene end was trimmed by 6 bases and the J gene end by 5 bases; junction bases not matched to a gene: 10. The CDR3 DNA reads as TGTGCCAGCAGCGGCCGAGACAGGGGCGAAGATACGCAGTATTTT. This codes for CASSGRDRGEDTQYF.

The chain has TRBV27 and TRBJ2-1; D is possibly TRBD2 (6 bases). The ends were cut back, 6 bases at V and 6 bases at J, with 9 bases in the middle. The CDR3 runs to 12 residues. The germline V gene has CDR1 MNHEY and CDR2 SMNVEV (reference sequence). CDR3 residues: CASSKTSNEQFF. The CDR3 DNA reads as TGTGCCAGCAGCAAGACTAGCAATGAGCAGTTCTTC.

The chain combines TRBV30 with TRBJ1-2; tentatively, D is TRBD1 (5 bases). Trimming cost V 0 bases and J 5 bases, with 10 bases left between them. Germline CDR1 and CDR2: GTSNPN and SVGIG (reference sequence). CDR3 size: 13 residues. As DNA, the CDR3 is TGTGCCTGGAGTGTGATACAGGCTTATGGCTACACCTTC. This sequence encodes CAWSVIQAYGYTF.

A word on this clone: At one of its ends the junction is not consistent with the germline gene, which may arise from a read error. Other DNA sequences of this sample code for an identical CDR3. The CDR3 DNA follows: TGCGCCAGCAGTTACCCGGGGGGGCTGGATGAGCAGTTCTTC. Amino acids: CASSYPGGLDEQFF. The rearrangement uses TRBV6-5 and TRBJ2-1; 8 bases match TRBD2. Germline CDR1 MNHEY, CDR2 SVGAGI. This CDR3 contains 14 residues.

A few counts support this clone. The rearrangement links TRBV11-2 to TRBJ1-1; D unresolved. V was cut by 5 bases and J by 0 bases, with 7 bases left in between. CDR3 length: 13 residues. Germline V lookup: CDR1 SGHAT, CDR2 FQNNGV. The CDR3: CASSGEMNTEAFF. CDR3 nucleotide sequence: TGTGCCAGCAGCGGGGAGATGAACACTGAAGCTTTCTTT.

The DNA for the CDR3 is TGCGCCAGCAGCCAACTTCATGGAGGTAACTATGGCTACACCTTC. It codes for CASSQLHGGNYGYTF. This chain joins TRBV4-1 and TRBJ1-2; no clear D gene. V was clipped by 2 bases and J by 1 base, with 11 bases between them. This CDR3 has 15 amino acids. Germline assignment: CDR1 MGHRA and CDR2 YSYEKL.

Only a few counts were recorded for this clone. The chain uses TRBV7-9 and TRBJ2-3, with TRBD2 identical over 7 bases. Unmatched junction bases numbered 9, after V lost 2 bases and J lost 1 base. CDR1 and CDR2 (germline): SEHNR, FQNEAQ (reference sequence). The CDR3 sequence is 17 residues long. CDR3: CASSLPLGGEGTDTQYF. The CDR3 bases are TGTGCCAGCAGCTTACCCCTTGGGGGGGAAGGCACAGATACGCAGTATTTT.

This clone is classed as medium-sized (0.01 to 0.1%). CDR3 protein: CATLGGSSYEQYF. CDR3 DNA: TGCGCCACCTTAGGGGGAAGCTCCTACGAGCAGTACTTC. V and J are TRBV10-2 and TRBJ2-7; a possible D gene is TRBD1 (6 bases). V was trimmed by 10 bases and J by 0 bases, leaving 13 bases between them. This CDR3 contains 13 residues. Germline loops: CDR1 WSHSY, CDR2 SAAADI.

This chain connects TRBV14 to TRBJ2-7; 7 positions match TRBD2. Germline V lookup: CDR1 SGHDN, CDR2 FVKESK. V lost 2 bases to trimming and J lost 3 bases; unmatched junction nucleotides: 7. The CDR3 loop spans 15 amino acids. The CDR3 coding sequence is TGTGCCAGCAGCCAATTGGGGGGGGTGATCTACGAGCAGTACTTC. This encodes CASSQLGGVIYEQYF.

The chain combines TRBV27 with TRBJ2-2; 11 bases line up with TRBD2. This CDR3 is built from 16 residues. The germline V gene encodes CDR1 MNHEY and CDR2 SMNVEV (reference sequence). After removal of 5 bases from V and 0 bases from J, the junction contained 2 bases not matched to a gene. CDR3 bases: TGTGCCAGCAGTATACTAGCGGGGGCGAACACCGGGGAGCTGTTTTTT. Translation gives CASSILAGANTGELFF.

The chain combines TRBV4-3 with TRBJ2-7; no firm D call. The CDR3 covers 14 residues. The V gene lost 4 bases and the J gene lost 1 base, with 11 bases spanning the gap. Germline V gene data show CDR1 as LGHNA and CDR2 as YSLEER. CDR3 region: CASSPGSDSYEQYF. As DNA, the CDR3 is TGCGCCAGCAGCCCCGGGTCAGATTCCTACGAGCAGTACTTC.

The V gene is TRBV5-5, the J gene TRBJ1-1, with TRBD1 matching 10 bases. V lost 1 base, J lost 8 bases, and 11 bases stayed unmatched. CDR3 length: 16 residues. The germline gives CDR1 SGHKS, CDR2 YYEKEE (reference sequence). This CDR3 reads CASSLSPGQGLPEAFF. CDR3 nucleotide sequence: TGTGCCAGCAGCTTGAGTCCGGGACAGGGGCTCCCAGAAGCTTTCTTT.

The V call is TRBV27, the J call TRBJ1-2; 8 nucleotides align to TRBD1. V was pared by 4 bases and J by 3 bases, with 10 bases of the junction left unmatched. Germline lookup yields CDR1 MNHEY and CDR2 SMNVEV (reference sequence). The CDR3 is 16 residues long. The CDR3 reads CASSSQGTGGDYGYTF. The CDR3 DNA is TGTGCCAGCAGTTCACAGGGGACAGGAGGGGACTATGGCTACACCTTC.